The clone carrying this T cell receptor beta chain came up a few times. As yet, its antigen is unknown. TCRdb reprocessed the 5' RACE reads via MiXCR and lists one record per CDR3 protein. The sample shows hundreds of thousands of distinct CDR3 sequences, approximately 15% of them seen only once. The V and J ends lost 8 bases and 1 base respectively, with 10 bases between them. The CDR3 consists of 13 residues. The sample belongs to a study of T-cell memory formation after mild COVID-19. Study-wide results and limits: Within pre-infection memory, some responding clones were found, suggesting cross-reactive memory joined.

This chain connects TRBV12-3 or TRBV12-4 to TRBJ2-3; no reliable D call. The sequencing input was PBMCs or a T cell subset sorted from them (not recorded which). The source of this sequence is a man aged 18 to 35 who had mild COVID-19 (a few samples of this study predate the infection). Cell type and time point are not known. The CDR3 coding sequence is TGTGCCAGCGACCCCCAGGGCACAGATACGCAGTATTTT. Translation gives CASDPQGTDTQYF.